The rows below give T cell receptor beta chains drawn from one sample of a study of post-analysis software for immune sequencing data. In TCRdb, the PCR reads were re-called with MiXCR into one record per CDR3 protein. The sample shows 600,000 to 700,000 distinct CDR3 sequences, approximately 60% of them seen only once. Material: blood. The receptors were gathered from a girl aged 2 to 9 with multiple sclerosis. Both conserved end residues are part of each CDR3. A D gene is named only where the DNA matches it firmly. Clone size, where shown, is once, few, many, or a class for clones that have expanded.

clone_size,j_call,v_call,d_call,cdr3_aa,cdr3_nt
few,TRBJ2-1,TRBV12-3/TRBV12-4,TRBD2,CASSLRLLAGTYNEQFF,TGTGCCAGCAGTTTACGATTACTAGCGGGCACATACAATGAGCAGTTCTTC
.,TRBJ2-5,TRBV9,TRBD2,CASSPRTSGAETQYF,TGTGCCAGCAGCCCCCGGACTAGCGGGGCGGAGACCCAGTACTTC
few,TRBJ2-1,TRBV4-1,.,CASSQEGARSYNEQFF,TGCGCCAGCAGCCAAGAGGGGGCGAGGTCCTACAATGAGCAGTTCTTC
few,TRBJ2-3,TRBV5-1,.,CASSSGVERTDTQYF,TGCGCCAGCAGCTCCGGCGTTGAGCGTACAGATACGCAGTATTTT
.,TRBJ1-2,TRBV6-1,TRBD1,CASSDGTAYRYTF,TGTGCCAGCAGTGATGGGACAGCCTATCGCTACACCTTC
.,TRBJ1-3,TRBV12-3/TRBV12-4,.,CASSSTGPSGNTIYF,TGTGCCAGCAGTTCAACAGGCCCCTCTGGAAACACCATATATTTT
.,TRBJ2-6,TRBV7-2,TRBD2,CASSLALAGASGANVLTF,TGTGCCAGCAGCTTAGCACTAGCGGGGGCCTCTGGGGCCAACGTCCTGACTTTC
.,TRBJ2-4,TRBV27,TRBD2,CASSPGLAANIQYF,TGTGCCAGCAGTCCGGGACTAGCGGCCAACATTCAGTACTTC
.,TRBJ1-6,TRBV6-6,TRBD1,CASSPGQGSPRHF,TGTGCCAGCAGTCCGGGACAGGGTTCACCCCGCCACTTT
.,TRBJ2-1,TRBV7-2,TRBD2,CASSSFTGGSYNEQFF,TGTGCCAGCAGCTCGTTCACGGGGGGTTCCTACAATGAGCAGTTCTTC
.,TRBJ2-6,TRBV5-1,.,CASSYLTDISGANVLTF,TGCGCCAGCAGCTACCTGACGGACATCTCCGGGGCCAACGTCCTGACTTTC
.,TRBJ1-1,TRBV5-1,.,CASSFAGGEAFF,TGCGCCAGCAGCTTCGCGGGGGGTGAAGCTTTCTTT
.,TRBJ1-1,TRBV29-1,.,CSVEGGRLNTEAFF,TGCAGCGTTGAAGGAGGCCGGCTGAACACTGAAGCTTTCTTT
few,TRBJ2-3,TRBV20-1,TRBD1,CSACSPGTGADTQYF,TGCAGTGCTTGCAGTCCCGGGACAGGGGCAGATACGCAGTATTTT
once,TRBJ1-1,TRBV11-1,TRBD1,CASSLEGQFEAFF,TGTGCCAGCAGCTTAGAGGGACAGTTTGAAGCTTTCTTT
few,TRBJ2-3,TRBV7-7,TRBD2,CASSRGGHSTDTQYF,TGTGCCAGCAGCCGCGGGGGGCATAGCACAGATACGCAGTATTTT
.,TRBJ2-5,TRBV7-9,.,CASSPPRLRERRWETQYF,TGTGCCAGCAGCCCCCCCCGCTTGAGGGAACGGCGGTGGGAGACCCAGTACTTC
.,TRBJ2-1,TRBV20-1,.,CSARNSDSYNEQFF,TGCAGTGCTAGAAATAGCGATTCCTACAATGAGCAGTTCTTC
.,TRBJ2-1,TRBV27,TRBD2,CATKRTSDYNEQFF,TGTGCCACCAAGCGGACTAGCGACTACAATGAGCAGTTCTTC
.,TRBJ2-1,TRBV20-1,TRBD2,CSARDGSSGYNEQFF,TGCAGTGCTAGAGATGGGTCTAGCGGGTACAATGAGCAGTTCTTC
few,TRBJ2-5,TRBV14,TRBD1,CASSQDRLFGTVRETQYF,TGTGCCAGCAGCCAAGATAGGTTGTTCGGGACAGTGAGGGAGACCCAGTACTTC
few,TRBJ1-2,TRBV25-1,.,CASSVTEDGYTF,TGTGCCAGCAGTGTGACAGAAGATGGCTACACCTTC
few,TRBJ2-7,TRBV20-1,TRBD2,CSARDPGGSLYEQYF,TGCAGTGCTAGAGATCCTGGCGGGAGTCTATACGAGCAGTACTTC
few,TRBJ2-5,TRBV19,.,CASSQVRGETQYF,TGTGCCAGTAGTCAGGTCCGCGGGGAGACCCAGTACTTC
once,TRBJ2-3,TRBV27,.,CASSLRAGRGTDTQYF,TGTGCCAGCAGTTTAAGGGCAGGGAGAGGCACAGATACGCAGTATTTT
.,TRBJ1-2,TRBV5-5,.,CASSFFQAPPTPQQLYGYTF,TGTGCCAGCAGCTTTTTTCAAGCCCCTCCAACGCCGCAACAACTCTATGGCTACACCTTC
.,TRBJ2-3,TRBV20-1,TRBD1,CSARPSGGRTGEEDTQYF,TGCAGTGCTAGACCCTCTGGTGGTAGGACAGGGGAGGAAGATACGCAGTATTTT
once,TRBJ2-1,TRBV5-1,TRBD1,CASRDRVSNEQLF,TGCGCCAGCAGGGACAGGGTGTCCAATGAGCAGTTATTC
.,TRBJ2-1,TRBV2,.,CASSLLAETYNEQFF,TGTGCCAGCAGTCTCTTAGCGGAAACTTACAATGAGCAGTTCTTC
.,TRBJ2-1,TRBV12-3/TRBV12-4,TRBD2,CASTIAGVRDEQFF,TGTGCCAGCACCATAGCGGGGGTGAGGGATGAGCAGTTCTTC
.,TRBJ2-5,TRBV28,TRBD1,CASSGRQGSFPGETQYF,TGTGCCAGCAGTGGGAGACAGGGCTCCTTCCCAGGGGAGACCCAGTACTTC
few,TRBJ1-2,TRBV5-6,.,CASSSRAVPGYTF,TGTGCCAGCAGTTCTCGGGCGGTGCCCGGCTACACCTTC
.,TRBJ1-6,TRBV7-2,.,CASSLSGGSSYNSPLHF,TGTGCCAGCAGCCTTTCTGGGGGGAGCTCCTATAATTCACCCCTCCACTTT
.,TRBJ2-3,TRBV19,.,CASSIVVGDTQYF,TGTGCCAGTAGTATAGTAGTAGGAGATACGCAGTATTTT
.,TRBJ2-3,TRBV5-1,.,CASSLFGTSKGTDTQYF,TGCGCCAGCAGCTTGTTTGGGACATCCAAGGGTACAGATACGCAGTATTTT
.,TRBJ2-7,TRBV27,.,CASSLQGILGEQYF,TGTGCCAGCTCCCTCCAGGGAATCCTAGGCGAGCAGTACTTC
.,TRBJ2-4,TRBV5-6,.,CANSGSTVAKNIQYF,TGTGCCAACAGCGGTAGTACGGTAGCCAAAAACATTCAGTACTTC
few,TRBJ1-6,TRBV20-1,TRBD1,CSARDQGVGNSPLHF,TGCAGTGCTAGAGATCAGGGGGTAGGGAATTCACCCCTCCACTTT
.,TRBJ1-2,TRBV3-1,TRBD1,CASSLGGQADGYTF,TGTGCCAGCAGCCTAGGGGGACAGGCTGATGGCTACACCTTC
many,TRBJ2-3,TRBV20-1,.,CSASLDTQYF,TGCAGTGCTAGTTTGGATACGCAGTATTTT
.,TRBJ2-1,TRBV4-2,TRBD1,CASSQGQGALNEQFF,TGTGCCAGCAGCCAAGGACAGGGGGCTTTAAATGAGCAGTTCTTC
many,TRBJ2-7,TRBV29-1,.,CSAEGYEQYF,TGCAGCGCGGAGGGGTACGAGCAGTACTTC
.,TRBJ2-5,TRBV7-2,.,CASSLEGRRLETQYF,TGTGCCAGCAGCTTAGAAGGCCGCAGGCTGGAGACCCAGTACTTC
few,TRBJ2-1,TRBV4-1,.,CASSQDRGQSNEQFF,TGCGCCAGCAGCCAAGATCGGGGCCAGAGCAATGAGCAGTTCTTC
.,TRBJ2-1,TRBV20-1,.,CSASSGTKGSYNEQFF,TGCAGTGCTAGTTCCGGGACGAAGGGCTCCTACAATGAGCAGTTCTTC
.,TRBJ2-2,TRBV5-1,TRBD2,CASSGGLAGHTGELFF,TGCGCCAGCAGCGGGGGACTAGCGGGGCACACCGGGGAGCTGTTTTTT
.,TRBJ2-1,TRBV2,.,CASKSRGINEQFF,TGTGCCAGCAAAAGTCGGGGTATCAATGAGCAGTTCTTC
few,TRBJ2-7,TRBV13,TRBD2,CASSSKLAGWVEQYF,TGTGCCAGCAGCTCGAAACTAGCGGGTTGGGTTGAGCAGTACTTC
once,TRBJ2-3,TRBV7-9,TRBD2,CASSLLLAGGQRADTQYF,TGTGCCAGCAGCTTACTACTAGCGGGGGGCCAAAGGGCAGATACGCAGTATTTT
.,TRBJ2-3,TRBV7-9,TRBD1,CASSPGQGIADTQYF,TGTGCCAGCAGCCCTGGACAGGGGATAGCAGATACGCAGTATTTT
.,TRBJ2-1,TRBV20-1,.,CSAKVSLRTEVFF,TGCAGTGCTAAAGTCAGTCTGCGCACCGAGGTGTTCTTC